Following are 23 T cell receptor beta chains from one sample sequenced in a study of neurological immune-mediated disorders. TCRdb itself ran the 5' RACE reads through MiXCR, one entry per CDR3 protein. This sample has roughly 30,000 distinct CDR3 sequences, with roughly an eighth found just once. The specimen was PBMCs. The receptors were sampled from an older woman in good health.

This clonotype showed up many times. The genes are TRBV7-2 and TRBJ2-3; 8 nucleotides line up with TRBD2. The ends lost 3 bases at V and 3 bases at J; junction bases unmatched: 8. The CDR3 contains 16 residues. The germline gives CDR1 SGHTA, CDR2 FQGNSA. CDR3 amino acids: CASSLVAGSRTDTQYF. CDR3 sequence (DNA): TGTGCCAGCAGCTTGGTAGCGGGGTCAAGAACAGATACGCAGTATTTT.

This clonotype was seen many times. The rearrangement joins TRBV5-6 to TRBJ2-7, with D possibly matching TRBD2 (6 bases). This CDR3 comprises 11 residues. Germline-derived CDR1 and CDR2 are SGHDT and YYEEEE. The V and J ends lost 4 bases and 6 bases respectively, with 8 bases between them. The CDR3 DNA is TGTGCCAGCAGCGGGGGAGGCGAGCAGTACTTC. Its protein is CASSGGGEQYF.

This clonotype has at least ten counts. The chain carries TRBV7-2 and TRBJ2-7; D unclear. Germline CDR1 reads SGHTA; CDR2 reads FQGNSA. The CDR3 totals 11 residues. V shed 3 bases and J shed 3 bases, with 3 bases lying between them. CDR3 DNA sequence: TGTGCCAGCAGCTTGAGCTACGAGCAGTACTTC. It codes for CASSLSYEQYF.

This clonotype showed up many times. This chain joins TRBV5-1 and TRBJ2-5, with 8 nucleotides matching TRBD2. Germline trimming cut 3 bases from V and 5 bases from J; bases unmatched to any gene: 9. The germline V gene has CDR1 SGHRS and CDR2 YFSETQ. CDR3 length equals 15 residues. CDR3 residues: CASSSGLALGETQYF. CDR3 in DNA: TGCGCCAGCAGCTCCGGACTAGCCCTAGGGGAGACCCAGTACTTC. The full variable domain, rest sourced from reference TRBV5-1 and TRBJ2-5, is KAGVTQTPRYLIKTRGQQVTLSCSPISGHRSVSWYQQTPGQGLQFLFEYFSETQRNKGNFPGRFSGRQFSNSRSEMNVSTLELGDSALYLCASSSGLALGETQYFGPGTRLLVL.

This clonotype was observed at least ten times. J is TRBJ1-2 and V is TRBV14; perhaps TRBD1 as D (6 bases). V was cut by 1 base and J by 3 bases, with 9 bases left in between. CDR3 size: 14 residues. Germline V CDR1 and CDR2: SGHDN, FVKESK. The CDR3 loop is CASSQVQGYYGYTF. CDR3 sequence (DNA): TGTGCCAGCAGCCAAGTGCAGGGGTACTATGGCTACACCTTC.

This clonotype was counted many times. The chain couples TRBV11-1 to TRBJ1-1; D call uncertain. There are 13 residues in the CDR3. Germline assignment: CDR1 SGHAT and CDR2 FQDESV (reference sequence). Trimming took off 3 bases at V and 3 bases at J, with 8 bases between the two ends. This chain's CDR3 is CASSLWVYTEAFF. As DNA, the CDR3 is TGTGCCAGCAGCTTGTGGGTTTACACTGAAGCTTTCTTT.

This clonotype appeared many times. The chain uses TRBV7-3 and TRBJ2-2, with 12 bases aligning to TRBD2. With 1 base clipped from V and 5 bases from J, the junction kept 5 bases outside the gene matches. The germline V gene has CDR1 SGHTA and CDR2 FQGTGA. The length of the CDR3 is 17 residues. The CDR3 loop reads CASSLSLAGGPTGELFF. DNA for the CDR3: TGTGCCAGCAGCTTAAGTCTAGCGGGAGGGCCGACCGGGGAGCTGTTTTTT.

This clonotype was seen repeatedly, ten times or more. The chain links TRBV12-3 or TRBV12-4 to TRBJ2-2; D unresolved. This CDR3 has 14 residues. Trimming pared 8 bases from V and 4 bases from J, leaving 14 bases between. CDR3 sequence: CASFLALGTGELFF. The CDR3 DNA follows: TGTGCCAGCTTCTTGGCCCTTGGCACCGGGGAGCTGTTTTTT.

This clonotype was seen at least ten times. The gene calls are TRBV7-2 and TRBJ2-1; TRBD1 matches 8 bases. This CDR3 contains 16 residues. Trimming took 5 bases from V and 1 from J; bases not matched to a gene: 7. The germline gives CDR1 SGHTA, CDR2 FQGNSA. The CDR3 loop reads CASSHGQGLSYNEQFF. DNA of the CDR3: TGTGCCAGCAGCCACGGACAGGGCCTTTCCTACAATGAGCAGTTCTTC.

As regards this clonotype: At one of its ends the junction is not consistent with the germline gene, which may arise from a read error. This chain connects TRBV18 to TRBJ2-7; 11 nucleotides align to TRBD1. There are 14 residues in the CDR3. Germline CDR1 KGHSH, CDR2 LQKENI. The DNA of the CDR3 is TGTGTCAGCTCACAGGGACAGGGGGGATACGAGCAGTACTTC. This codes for CVSSQGQGGYEQYF.

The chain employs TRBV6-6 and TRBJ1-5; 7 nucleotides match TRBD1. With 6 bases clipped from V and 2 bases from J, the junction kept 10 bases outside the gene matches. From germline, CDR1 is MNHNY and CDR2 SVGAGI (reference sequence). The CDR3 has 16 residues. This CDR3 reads CASRPTGAAGNQPQHF. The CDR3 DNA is TGTGCCAGCAGACCCACAGGGGCCGCGGGCAATCAGCCCCAGCATTTT.

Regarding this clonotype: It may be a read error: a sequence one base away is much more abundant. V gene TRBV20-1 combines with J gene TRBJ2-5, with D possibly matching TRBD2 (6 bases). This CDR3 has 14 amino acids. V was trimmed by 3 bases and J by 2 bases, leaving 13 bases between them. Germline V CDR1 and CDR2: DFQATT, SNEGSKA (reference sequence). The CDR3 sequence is CSASRPRGQETQYF. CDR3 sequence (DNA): TGCAGTGCTAGTCGCCCACGGGGGCAAGAGACCCAGTACTTC.

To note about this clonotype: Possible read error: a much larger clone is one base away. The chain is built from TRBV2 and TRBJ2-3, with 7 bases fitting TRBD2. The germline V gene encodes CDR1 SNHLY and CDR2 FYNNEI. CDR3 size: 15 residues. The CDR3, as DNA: TGTGTCACCTCCGCGCGTCTAGCGGTTACAGATACGCAGTATTTT. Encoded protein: CVTSARLAVTDTQYF.

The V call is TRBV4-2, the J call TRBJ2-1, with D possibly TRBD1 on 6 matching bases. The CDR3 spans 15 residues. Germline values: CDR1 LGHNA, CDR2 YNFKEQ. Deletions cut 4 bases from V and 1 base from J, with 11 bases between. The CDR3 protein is CASSPPGHSYNEQFF. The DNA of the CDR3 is TGTGCCAGCAGCCCTCCGGGACATTCCTACAATGAGCAGTTCTTC.

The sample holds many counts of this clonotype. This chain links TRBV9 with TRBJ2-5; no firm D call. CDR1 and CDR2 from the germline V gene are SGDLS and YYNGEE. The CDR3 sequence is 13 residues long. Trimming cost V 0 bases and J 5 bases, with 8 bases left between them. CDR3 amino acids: CASSVDTVETQYF. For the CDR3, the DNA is TGTGCCAGCAGCGTAGACACGGTGGAGACCCAGTACTTC.

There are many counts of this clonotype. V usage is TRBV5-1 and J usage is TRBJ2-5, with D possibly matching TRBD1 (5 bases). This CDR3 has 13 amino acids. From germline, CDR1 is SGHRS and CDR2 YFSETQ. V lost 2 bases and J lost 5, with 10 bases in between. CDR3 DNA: TGCGCCAGCAGCTTAGGGGCGGTGGAGACCCAGTACTTC. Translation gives CASSLGAVETQYF.

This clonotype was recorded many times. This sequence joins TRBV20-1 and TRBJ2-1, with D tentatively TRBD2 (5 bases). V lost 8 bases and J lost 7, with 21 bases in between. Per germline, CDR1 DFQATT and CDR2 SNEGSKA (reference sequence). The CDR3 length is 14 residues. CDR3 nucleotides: TGCAGTTGTTCCCTCAAAGCGGTAGGGAATGAGCAGTTCTTC. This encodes CSCSLKAVGNEQFF.

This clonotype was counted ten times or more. This chain's CDR3 is CSAGTQPQHF. CDR3 sequence (DNA): TGCAGTGCAGGGACTCAGCCCCAGCATTTT. This rearrangement joins TRBV20-1 to TRBJ1-5, with D possibly matching TRBD1 (5 bases). This CDR3 is built from 10 residues. The V and J ends lost 6 bases and 6 bases respectively, with 6 bases between them. Germline V gene lookup returns CDR1 DFQATT and CDR2 SNEGSKA (reference sequence).

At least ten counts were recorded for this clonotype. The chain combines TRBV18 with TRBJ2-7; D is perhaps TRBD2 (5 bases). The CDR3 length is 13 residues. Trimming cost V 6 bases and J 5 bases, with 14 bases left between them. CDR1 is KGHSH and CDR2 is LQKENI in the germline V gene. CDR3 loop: CASSLTSSDEQYF. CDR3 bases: TGTGCCAGCTCTCTCACTAGTTCCGACGAGCAGTACTTC.

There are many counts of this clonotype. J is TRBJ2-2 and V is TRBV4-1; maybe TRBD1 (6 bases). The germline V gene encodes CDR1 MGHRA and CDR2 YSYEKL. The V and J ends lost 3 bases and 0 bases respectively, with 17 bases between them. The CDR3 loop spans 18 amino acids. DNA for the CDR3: TGCGCCAGCAGCCACCCATCCCAGGGGCCCGCGAACACCGGGGAGCTGTTTTTT. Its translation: CASSHPSQGPANTGELFF.

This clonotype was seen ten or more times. The CDR3: CASSQGGGLPLPNTIYF. CDR3 bases: TGTGCCAGCAGCCAAGGGGGGGGTCTCCCCCTTCCCAACACCATATATTTT. This sequence joins TRBV4-2 and TRBJ1-3; D is perhaps TRBD1 (5 bases). V was cut by 1 base and J by 7 bases, with 20 bases left in between. Germline V gene data show CDR1 as LGHNA and CDR2 as YNFKEQ. The CDR3 is 17 amino acids.

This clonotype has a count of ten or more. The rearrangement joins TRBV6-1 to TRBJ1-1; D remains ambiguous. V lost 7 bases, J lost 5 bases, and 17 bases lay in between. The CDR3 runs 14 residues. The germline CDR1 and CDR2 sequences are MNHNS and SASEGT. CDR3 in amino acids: CASTRVYSGTEAFF. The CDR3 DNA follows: TGTGCCAGCACCCGGGTGTACTCGGGGACTGAAGCTTTCTTT.

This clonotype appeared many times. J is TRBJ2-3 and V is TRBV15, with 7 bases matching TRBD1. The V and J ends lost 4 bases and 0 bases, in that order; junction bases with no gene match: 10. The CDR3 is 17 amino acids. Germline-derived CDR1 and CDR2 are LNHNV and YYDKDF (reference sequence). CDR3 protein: CATSTLQGRKSTDTQYF. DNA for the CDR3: TGTGCCACCAGCACCCTACAGGGGCGTAAGAGCACAGATACGCAGTATTTT.